This T cell receptor beta chain was identified in a study of cytomegalovirus exposure and HLA in healthy donors. The assay was immunoSEQ multiplex PCR, and TCRdb's table has in-frame clones only and misses some. The sample consists of about 160,000 clones, around 96% of them appearing once. About this clone: Its cognate antigen is unknown.

Overall study findings and caveats: Confirmation in vitro established that a few CMV-associated chains were specific for CMV antigens. Whilst most TCR sequences proved rare, a subset of public TCRs occurred across many donors. The listing of roughly 160 TCR beta chains classed them as cytomegalovirus-associated. Reports showed the classifier diagnosing cytomegalovirus status with high specificity and sensitivity.

This clonotype originated in a woman younger than 35 in good health and CMV-seronegative. The specimen sequenced was PBMCs.

The DNA for the CDR3 is TGTGCCAGCTCACCACTCCTAGCGGCCACCGGGGAGCTGTTTTTT. It codes for CASSPLLAATGELFF. This chain uses TRBV18 with TRBJ2-2; 7 nucleotides align to TRBD2. Germline CDR1 reads KGHSH; CDR2 reads LQKENI. This CDR3 contains 15 residues. V was pared by 1 base and J by 4 bases, with 3 bases of the junction left unmatched. Based on the CDR3 plus reference TRBV18 and TRBJ2-2, the full variable domain is NAGVMQNPRHLVRRRGQEARLRCSPMKGHSHVYWYRQLPEEGLKFMVYLQKENIIDESGMPKERFSAEFPKEGPSILRIQQVVRGDSAAYFCASSPLLAATGELFFGEGSRLTVL.